The following is a TCR beta chain sequence with its context. Its antigen is currently not known. Per-base quality was not reported, and no clone a single base away is much larger than it. The entry originates in a study of blood T cell repertoires in COVID-19 (TCRdb year 2020). General notes on the study: The collaborator samples originated in the United States, Italy and Spain and spanned the acute and convalescent phases of COVID-19. The prospective study material was composed of cDNA or gDNA derived from T cells, B-cell-depleted T cells, or PBMCs. Deeply sampled blood TCRbeta repertoires from subjects exposed to, actively infected with, or recovered from COVID-19 were included in the dataset. The repertoires were released in a freely available public database meant as a resource for research on the immune response to SARS-CoV-2. Samples came from the ongoing ImmuneRACE study (first 160 participants) plus 1,254 subjects from 6 global collaborators. Nearly every sample came with metadata listing a de-identified subject ID, COVID-19 status, age in years and sex. Where HLA class I and class II types were available, the types were taken from metadata supplied by the sample provider, not from assay-based typing.

Here is what the overall study found, with its caveats: The amount of clinical and demographic metadata varied by source and participant and was provided uncurated.

Another Seattle source contributed samples from volunteer blood donors who had recovered from COVID-19. The collaborating institutions used their own protocols to collect whole blood in K2EDTA tubes. For TCRbeta analysis, collaborators shipped samples in one of three forms: frozen whole blood, isolated PBMCs, or DNA extracted from either of those sample types. TCRbeta CDR3 regions were amplified from genomic DNA by means of the immunoSEQ Assay, a bias-controlled multiplex PCR. Under the source paper's analysis protocol: Within the assay, amplification of reference gene primers was used to estimate how many nucleated cells each sample contained. To quantify the absolute abundance of each unique TCRbeta CDR3 rearrangement, sequence reads were collapsed and filtered. For each sample, productive Simpson clonality was calculated by taking the square root of Simpson's diversity index across productive rearrangements. The clones in this table, taken by TCRdb from immuneACCESS, are in-frame only. Not every clone is retained; where verified, under half of the shortfall comes from an unresolved V gene, and the cause of the rest is unknown. D and trimming come from the DNA, and the V and J calls and clone size come from that table. In all, the sample holds 200,000 or so clones, and roughly 84% of those were seen once. About 2.3% of the sample comes from the top ten.

From cysteine to phenylalanine, the CDR3 is 15 amino acids long. Only the CDR3 part of the read is kept: 45 bases, read in frame from the first base. V is trimmed back by 8 bases and J by 6 bases, and the junction contains 11 bases that no gene match accounts for. CDR1 LNHDA and CDR2 SQIVND are derived from the germline V gene (reference sequence). This clonotype originated in a man aged 40-50 years who had recovered from COVID-19. The source material was peripheral blood. The sequence is built from TRBV19 and TRBJ2-2; 8 bases in between match TRBD2. The CDR3 reads CASSNGGAGAGELFF. DNA sequence: TGTGCCAGTTCCAACGGGGGGGCCGGCGCCGGGGAGCTGTTTTTT.